This T cell receptor (beta chain) originates from a study of blood T cell repertoires in COVID-19. The length of the CDR3 is 16 residues. Germline V gene data show CDR1 as SGHRS and CDR2 as YFSETQ. Trimming removed 0 bases at V and 0 bases at J, with 9 bases between. The protocol was immunoSEQ multiplex PCR, while the TCRdb copy is restricted to in-frame clones and leaves out a portion. There are 100,000 to 150,000 clones in the sample; 85% occur only once, and over 20% lies in the top ten. The sequence came from a woman older than 75 with acute or convalescent COVID-19. V gene TRBV5-1 combines with J gene TRBJ1-4; D remains unclear. The sequencing input was peripheral blood. The CDR3 reads CASSLGAGSTNEKLFF. DNA of the CDR3: TGCGCCAGCAGCTTGGGTGCCGGTTCAACTAATGAAAAACTGTTTTTT.